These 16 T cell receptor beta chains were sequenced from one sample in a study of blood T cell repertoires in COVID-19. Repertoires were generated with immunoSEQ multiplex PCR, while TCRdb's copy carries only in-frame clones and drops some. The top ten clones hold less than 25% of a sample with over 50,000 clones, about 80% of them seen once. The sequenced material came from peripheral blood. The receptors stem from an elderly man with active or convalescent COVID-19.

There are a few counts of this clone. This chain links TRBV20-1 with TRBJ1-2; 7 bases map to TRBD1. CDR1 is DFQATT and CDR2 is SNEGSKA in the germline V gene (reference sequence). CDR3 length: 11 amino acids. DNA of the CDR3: TGCAGCGCAGACAGGGTTAATGGCTACACCTTC. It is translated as CSADRVNGYTF.

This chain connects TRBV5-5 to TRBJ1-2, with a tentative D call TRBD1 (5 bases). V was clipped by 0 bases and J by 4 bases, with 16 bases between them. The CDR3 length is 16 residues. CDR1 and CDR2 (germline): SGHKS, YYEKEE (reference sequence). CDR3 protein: CASSLGGSGIGYGYTF. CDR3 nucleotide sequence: TGTGCCAGCAGCTTGGGTGGTTCAGGGATAGGCTATGGCTACACCTTC.

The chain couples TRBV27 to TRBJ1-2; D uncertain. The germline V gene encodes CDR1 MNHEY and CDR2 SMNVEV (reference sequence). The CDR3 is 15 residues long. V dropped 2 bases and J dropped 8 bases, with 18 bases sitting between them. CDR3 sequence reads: CASSLGWQAGRGYTF. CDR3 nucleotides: TGTGCCAGCAGTTTAGGGTGGCAGGCCGGAAGGGGCTACACCTTC.

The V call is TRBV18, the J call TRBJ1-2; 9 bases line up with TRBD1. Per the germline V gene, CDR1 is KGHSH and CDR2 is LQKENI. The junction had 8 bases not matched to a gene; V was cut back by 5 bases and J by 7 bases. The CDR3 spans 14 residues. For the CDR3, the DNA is TGTGCCAGCTCAATCTCGGGACAGGGAGCTGGCTACACCTTC. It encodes CASSISGQGAGYTF.

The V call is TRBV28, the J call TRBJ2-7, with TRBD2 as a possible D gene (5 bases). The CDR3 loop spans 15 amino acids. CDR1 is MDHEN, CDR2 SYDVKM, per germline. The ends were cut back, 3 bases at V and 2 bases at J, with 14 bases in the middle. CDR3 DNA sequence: TGTGCCAGCAGTTTGCCGGGAATTGGAACCTACGAGCAGTACTTC. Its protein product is CASSLPGIGTYEQYF. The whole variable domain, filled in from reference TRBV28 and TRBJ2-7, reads DVKVTQSSRYLVKRTGEKVFLECVQDMDHENMFWYRQDPGLGLRLIYFSYDVKMKEKGDIPEGYSVSREKKERFSLILESASTNQTSMYLCASSLPGIGTYEQYFGPGTRLTVT.

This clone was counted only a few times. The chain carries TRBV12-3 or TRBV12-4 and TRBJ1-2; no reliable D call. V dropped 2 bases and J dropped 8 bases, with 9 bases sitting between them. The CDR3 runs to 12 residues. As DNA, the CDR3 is TGTGCCAGCAGTTTAAAGGAGGGCGGCTACACCTTC. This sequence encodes CASSLKEGGYTF.

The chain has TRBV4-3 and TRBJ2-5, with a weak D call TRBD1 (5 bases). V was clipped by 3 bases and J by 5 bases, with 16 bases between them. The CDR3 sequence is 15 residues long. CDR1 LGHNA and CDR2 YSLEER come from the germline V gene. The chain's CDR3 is CASSQAPDSAETQYF. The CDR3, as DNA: TGCGCCAGCAGCCAGGCTCCCGACAGTGCGGAGACCCAGTACTTC.

As DNA, the CDR3 is TGTGCCAGCTGGACTAGCGGTCTTTCCTACGAGCAGTACTTC. Translating gives CASWTSGLSYEQYF. J is TRBJ2-7 and V is TRBV27; the match to TRBD2 covers 10 bases. The CDR3 totals 14 residues. Trimming removed 8 bases from V and 1 base from J; junction bases left unmatched: 5. Per the germline V gene, CDR1 is MNHEY and CDR2 is SMNVEV (reference sequence).

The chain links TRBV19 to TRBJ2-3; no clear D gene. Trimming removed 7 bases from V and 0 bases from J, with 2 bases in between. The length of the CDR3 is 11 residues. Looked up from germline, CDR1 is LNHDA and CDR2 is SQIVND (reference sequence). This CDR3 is CASTSTDTQYF. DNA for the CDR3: TGTGCCAGTACTAGCACAGATACGCAGTATTTT.

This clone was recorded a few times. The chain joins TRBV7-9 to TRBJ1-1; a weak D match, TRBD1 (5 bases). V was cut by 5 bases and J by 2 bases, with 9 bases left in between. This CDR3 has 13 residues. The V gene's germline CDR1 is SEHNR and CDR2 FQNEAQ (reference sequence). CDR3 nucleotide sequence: TGTGCCAGCAGCGTTGACAGCAACACTGAAGCTTTCTTT. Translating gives CASSVDSNTEAFF.

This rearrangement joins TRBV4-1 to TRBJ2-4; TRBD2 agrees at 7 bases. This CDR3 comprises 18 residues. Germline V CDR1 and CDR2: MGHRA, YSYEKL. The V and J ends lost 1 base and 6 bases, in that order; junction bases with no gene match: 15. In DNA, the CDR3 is TGCGCCAGCAGCCAAGTGCCAATGGGGGAGGGCCGCCTAAACATTCAGTACTTC. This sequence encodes CASSQVPMGEGRLNIQYF.

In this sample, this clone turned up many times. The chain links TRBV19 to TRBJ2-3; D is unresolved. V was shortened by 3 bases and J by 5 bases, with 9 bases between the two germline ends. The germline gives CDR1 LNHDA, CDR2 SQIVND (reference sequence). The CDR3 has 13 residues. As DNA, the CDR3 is TGTGCCAGTAGTATGGCGCAGGAAGATACGCAGTATTTT. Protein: CASSMAQEDTQYF.

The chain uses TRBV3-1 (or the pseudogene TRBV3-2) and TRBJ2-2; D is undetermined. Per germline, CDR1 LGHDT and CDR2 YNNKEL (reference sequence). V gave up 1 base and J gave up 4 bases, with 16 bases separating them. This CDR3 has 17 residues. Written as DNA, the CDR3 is TGTGCCAGCAGCCAAGGGAGATACGGGTCGAGCACCGGGGAGCTGTTTTTT. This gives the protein CASSQGRYGSSTGELFF.

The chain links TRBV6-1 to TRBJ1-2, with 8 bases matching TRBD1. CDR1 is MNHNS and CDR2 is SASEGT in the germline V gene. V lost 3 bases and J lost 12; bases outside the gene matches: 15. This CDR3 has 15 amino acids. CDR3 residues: CASSDIQGAPVRNTF. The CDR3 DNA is TGTGCCAGCAGTGACATCCAGGGGGCCCCTGTGCGAAACACCTTC.

CDR3 in DNA: TGTGCCAGCTCACCCCTTCGACAGCGCTCTCATGGGGCCAACGTCCTGACTTTC. Amino acids: CASSPLRQRSHGANVLTF. The chain recombines TRBV18 with TRBJ2-6; TRBD1 might be the D (5 bases). Trimming shortened V by 3 bases and J by 3 bases, and 18 bases separated the two germline ends. The V gene's germline CDR1 is KGHSH and CDR2 LQKENI. The CDR3 has 18 residues.

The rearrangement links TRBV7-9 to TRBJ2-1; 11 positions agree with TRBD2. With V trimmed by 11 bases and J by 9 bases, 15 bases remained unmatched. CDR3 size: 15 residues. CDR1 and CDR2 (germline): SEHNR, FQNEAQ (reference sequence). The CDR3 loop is CASYTGLAGGSEQFF. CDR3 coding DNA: TGTGCCTCCTACACGGGGCTAGCGGGAGGTTCTGAGCAGTTCTTC.